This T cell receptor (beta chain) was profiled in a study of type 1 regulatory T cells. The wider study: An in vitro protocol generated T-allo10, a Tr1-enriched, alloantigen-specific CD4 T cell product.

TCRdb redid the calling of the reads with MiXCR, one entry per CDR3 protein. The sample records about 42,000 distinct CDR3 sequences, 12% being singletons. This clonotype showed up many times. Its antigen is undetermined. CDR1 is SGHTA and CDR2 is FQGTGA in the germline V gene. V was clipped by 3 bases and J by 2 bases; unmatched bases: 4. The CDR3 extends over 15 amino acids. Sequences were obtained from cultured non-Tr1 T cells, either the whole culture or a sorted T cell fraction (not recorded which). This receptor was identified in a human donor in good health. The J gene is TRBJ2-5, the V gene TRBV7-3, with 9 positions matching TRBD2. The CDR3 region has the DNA TGTGCCAGCAGCTTGACTAGCGGATATCAAGAGACCCAGTACTTC. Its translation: CASSLTSGYQETQYF.